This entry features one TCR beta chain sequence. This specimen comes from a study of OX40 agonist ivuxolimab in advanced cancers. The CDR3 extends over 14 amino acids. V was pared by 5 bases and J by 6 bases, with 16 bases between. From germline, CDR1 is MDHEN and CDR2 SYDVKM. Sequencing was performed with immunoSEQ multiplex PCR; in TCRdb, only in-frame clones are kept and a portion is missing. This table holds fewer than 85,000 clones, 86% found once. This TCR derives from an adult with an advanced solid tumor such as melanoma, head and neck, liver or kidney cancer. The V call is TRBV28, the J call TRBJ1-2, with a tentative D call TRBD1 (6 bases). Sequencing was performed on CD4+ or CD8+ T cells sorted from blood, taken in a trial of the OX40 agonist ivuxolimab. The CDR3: CASSQPQGINGYTF. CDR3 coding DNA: TGTGCCAGCAGTCAACCCCAGGGGATCAATGGCTACACCTTC.